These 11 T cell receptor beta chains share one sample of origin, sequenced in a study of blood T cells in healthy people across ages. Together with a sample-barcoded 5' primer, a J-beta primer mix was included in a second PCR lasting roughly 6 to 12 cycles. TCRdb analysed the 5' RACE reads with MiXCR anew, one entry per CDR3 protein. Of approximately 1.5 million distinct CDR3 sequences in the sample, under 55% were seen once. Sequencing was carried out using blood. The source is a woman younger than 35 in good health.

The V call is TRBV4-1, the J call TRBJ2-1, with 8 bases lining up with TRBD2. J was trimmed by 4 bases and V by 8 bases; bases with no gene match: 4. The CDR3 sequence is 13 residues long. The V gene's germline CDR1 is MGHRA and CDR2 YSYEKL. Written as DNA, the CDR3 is TGCGCCAGCGCGGGGGGAGAATACAATGAGCAGTTCTTC. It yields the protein CASAGGEYNEQFF.

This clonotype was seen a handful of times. The CDR3 region is CASSWDTSTDTQYF. The CDR3, as DNA: TGCGCCAGCAGCTGGGACACCAGCACAGATACGCAGTATTTT. V gene TRBV5-1 combines with J gene TRBJ2-3; a possible D gene is TRBD1 (6 bases). The CDR3 has 14 amino acids. V dropped 3 bases and J dropped 0 bases, with 8 bases sitting between them. Germline values: CDR1 SGHRS, CDR2 YFSETQ.

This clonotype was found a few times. The CDR3 sequence is CSARNRRNEQFF. The CDR3 nucleotides read TGCAGTGCTAGAAACCGGCGGAATGAGCAGTTCTTC. The chain employs TRBV20-1 and TRBJ2-1; unclear D gene. V lost 2 bases, J lost 7 bases, and 9 bases lay in between. Germline lookup yields CDR1 DFQATT and CDR2 SNEGSKA (reference sequence). The CDR3 runs to 12 residues.

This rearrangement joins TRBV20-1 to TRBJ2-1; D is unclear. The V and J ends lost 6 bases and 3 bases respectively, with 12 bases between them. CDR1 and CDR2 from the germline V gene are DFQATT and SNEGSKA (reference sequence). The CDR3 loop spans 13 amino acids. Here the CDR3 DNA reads TGCAGTGCAAAGGCCGCTAACTACAATGAGCAGTTCTTC. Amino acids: CSAKAANYNEQFF.

The CDR3 loop reads CASMPQDSPLHF. The DNA for the CDR3 is TGTGCCAGCATGCCCCAGGATTCACCCCTCCACTTT. The chain employs TRBV28 and TRBJ1-6; D uncertain. This CDR3 is 12 amino acids long. Deletions cut 7 bases from V and 8 bases from J, with 9 bases between. CDR1 and CDR2 (germline): MDHEN, SYDVKM.

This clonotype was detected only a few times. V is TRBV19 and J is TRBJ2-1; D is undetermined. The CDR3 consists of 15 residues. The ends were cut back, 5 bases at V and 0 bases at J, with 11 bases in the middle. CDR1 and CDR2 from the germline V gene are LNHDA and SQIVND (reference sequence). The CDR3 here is CASSGPSSSYNEQFF. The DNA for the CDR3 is TGTGCCAGTAGTGGGCCCAGTAGCTCCTACAATGAGCAGTTCTTC.

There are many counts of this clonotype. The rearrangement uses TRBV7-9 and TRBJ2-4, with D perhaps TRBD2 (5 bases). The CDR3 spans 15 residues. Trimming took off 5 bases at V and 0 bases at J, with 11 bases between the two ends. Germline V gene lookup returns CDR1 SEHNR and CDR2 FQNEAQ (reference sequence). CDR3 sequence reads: CASSVGLLAKNIQYF. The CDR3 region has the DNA TGTGCCAGCAGCGTTGGACTGTTAGCCAAAAACATTCAGTACTTC.

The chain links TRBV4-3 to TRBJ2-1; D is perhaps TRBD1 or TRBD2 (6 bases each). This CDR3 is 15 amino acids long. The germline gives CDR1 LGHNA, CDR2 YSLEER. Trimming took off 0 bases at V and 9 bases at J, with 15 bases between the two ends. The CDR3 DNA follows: TGCGCCAGCAGCCAAGAATGGAACACGGGGGCTGAGCAGTTCTTC. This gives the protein CASSQEWNTGAEQFF.

The CDR3 DNA reads TGTGCCAGCAGTTATTTGGCCCCTCTAGTTGGTGAAAAACTGTTTTTT. This gives the protein CASSYLAPLVGEKLFF. This chain connects TRBV6-5 to TRBJ1-4; unclear D gene. Germline V gives CDR1 MNHEY, CDR2 SVGAGI. CDR3 size: 16 residues. V was trimmed by 3 bases and J by 7 bases, leaving 18 bases between them.

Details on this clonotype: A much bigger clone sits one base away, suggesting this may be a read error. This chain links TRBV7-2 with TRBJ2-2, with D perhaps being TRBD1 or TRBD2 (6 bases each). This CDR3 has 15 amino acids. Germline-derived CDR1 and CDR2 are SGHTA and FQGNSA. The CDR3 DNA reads TGTGCTACCCTTATGGGGGGCGGTCACACCGGGGAGCTGTTTTTT. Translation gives CATLMGGGHTGELFF.

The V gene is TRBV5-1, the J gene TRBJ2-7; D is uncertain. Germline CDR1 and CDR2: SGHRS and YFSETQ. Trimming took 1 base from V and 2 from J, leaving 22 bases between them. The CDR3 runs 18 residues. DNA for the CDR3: TGCGCCAGCAGCTTGCGAGCTCATACAGAATTTCGTACCTACGAGCAGTACTTC. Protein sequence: CASSLRAHTEFRTYEQYF.